This TCR beta chain was sequenced for a study of blood T cell repertoires in COVID-19. Study as a whole: Samples of COVID-19 (acute and convalescent) were obtained from the United States, Italy and Spain.

Assay used: immunoSEQ multiplex PCR; TCRdb lists only in-frame clones, some missing. Of about 230,000 clones listed, over 75% were seen once; the top ten hold 15% to 19%. J lost 11 bases, V lost 3 bases, and 3 bases had no gene match. The CDR3 is 11 amino acids. Germline assignment: CDR1 SQVTM and CDR2 ANQGSEA. Participant ages covered 18 to 89 years across approximately 25 US areas. In Cohort 3, a recovered donor had either two negative PCRs, clearance, or symptom resolution. The receptor comes from a man aged 18 to 30 who had recovered from COVID-19. The sample comprised PBMCs or T cells enriched from blood (not recorded which). The rearrangement joins TRBV29-1 to TRBJ2-2; TRBD1 agrees at 7 bases. CDR3 in amino acids: CSVEGQNELFF. The CDR3 DNA is TGCAGCGTTGAGGGACAGAACGAGCTGTTTTTT.